The clone carrying this T cell receptor (beta chain) was found a few times. Its specificity is not known. The data are from a study of T cells after yellow fever vaccination. Production of TCR cDNA was by 5'RACE template switching, which also added a universal primer site and UMIs. Each CDR3 protein is one row after TCRdb ran MiXCR on the 5' RACE reads. This sample has 150,000 to 200,000 distinct CDR3 sequences; approximately 6.2% occur once, and the top ten carry under 3%. Overall study results and limits: Primary-vaccination clones mostly resurfaced post-booster (around 95% CD4, roughly 90% CD8). Clonotype sharing between CD4 and CD8 compartments was small.

This sequence originates from a man aged 18 to 29 who received the YFV17D yellow fever vaccine. The material was CD4+ T cells sorted from PBMCs, obtained on the day of the first yellow fever vaccination.

The CDR3 nucleotides read TGTGCCAGCAGTCTTCCGGGACCCACTGAAGCTTTCTTT. Its translation is CASSLPGPTEAFF. The gene calls are TRBV6-6 and TRBJ1-1, with D possibly being TRBD1 (5 bases). Germline CDR1 and CDR2: MNHNY and SVGAGI (reference sequence). V lost 5 bases and J 4 bases, leaving 11 bases between the germline ends. This CDR3 is built from 13 residues.